The 19 T cell receptor beta chains below were found in one sample sequenced in a study of siplizumab effects on memory and regulatory T cells. Here immunoSEQ multiplex PCR was the method, and the copy in TCRdb shows in-frame clones only, minus some. The sample has 85,000 to 95,000 clones; 94% are singletons. The sequenced sample consisted of non-Treg CD4+ T cells sorted from blood. The receptors were gathered from a human donor in good health.

The V and J genes are TRBV4-3 and TRBJ2-6; TRBD1 might be the D (6 bases). The CDR3 sequence is 18 residues long. Germline V lookup: CDR1 LGHNA, CDR2 YSLEER. Between the trimmed V and J ends, which lost 4 bases and 0 bases, there was a span of 16 bases. The CDR3 region has the DNA TGCGCCAGCAGCCCGCGCGGAGGACAGACCTCTGGGGCCAACGTCCTGACTTTC. Translated: CASSPRGGQTSGANVLTF.

The chain couples TRBV30 to TRBJ2-7, with 12 bases lining up with TRBD2. The germline CDR1 and CDR2 sequences are GTSNPN and SVGIG (reference sequence). With V trimmed by 2 bases and J by 6 bases, 11 bases remained unmatched. The CDR3 is made up of 16 amino acids. The CDR3 coding sequence is TGTGCCTGGAGTAAAACCAGACTAGCGGGAGTCAGCGAGCAGTACTTC. It specifies CAWSKTRLAGVSEQYF.

The chain uses TRBV27 and TRBJ1-6; unclear D gene. This CDR3 comprises 14 residues. Looked up from germline, CDR1 is MNHEY and CDR2 is SMNVEV (reference sequence). V was clipped by 5 bases and J by 7 bases, with 12 bases between them. The CDR3 DNA follows: TGTGCCAGCAGTCCCTCAAACGGGAATTCACCCCTCCACTTT. This gives the protein CASSPSNGNSPLHF.

This chain uses TRBV6-5 with TRBJ1-1; D is perhaps TRBD1 (6 bases). The length of the CDR3 is 15 residues. Between the trimmed V and J ends, which lost 5 bases and 1 base, there was a span of 14 bases. Germline-derived CDR1 and CDR2 are MNHEY and SVGAGI. The CDR3: CASSLRSTGNTEAFF. The DNA for the CDR3 is TGTGCCAGCAGTCTGAGATCGACAGGGAACACTGAAGCTTTCTTT.

This chain connects TRBV5-1 to TRBJ2-3; a weak D match, TRBD2 (5 bases). This CDR3 region has 12 residues. Germline-derived CDR1 and CDR2 are SGHRS and YFSETQ. V lost 6 bases and J 6 bases, leaving 11 bases between the germline ends. The CDR3: CASTLAADTQYF. The CDR3 DNA reads as TGCGCCAGCACCCTAGCAGCGGATACGCAGTATTTT.

This chain uses TRBV19 with TRBJ2-7, with TRBD1 identical over 8 bases. This CDR3 has 16 amino acids. The germline CDR1 and CDR2 sequences are LNHDA and SQIVND (reference sequence). The V segment lost 0 bases and the J segment 0 bases; nucleotides outside the gene matches: 4. CDR3 sequence: CASSIEGQDRSYEQYF. Here the CDR3 DNA reads TGTGCCAGTAGTATAGAGGGACAGGACCGCTCCTACGAGCAGTACTTC. Together with reference TRBV19 and TRBJ2-7, the CDR3 gives the full variable domain: DGGITQSPKYLFRKEGQNVTLSCEQNLNHDAMYWYRQDPGQGLRLIYYSQIVNDFQKGDIAEGYSVSREKKESFPLTVTSAQKNPTAFYLCASSIEGQDRSYEQYFGPGTRLTVT.

The J gene is TRBJ1-1, the V gene TRBV5-1, with D perhaps TRBD1 (5 bases). Germline CDR1 reads SGHRS; CDR2 reads YFSETQ. The CDR3 runs 15 residues. The V end was cut by 3 bases, the J end by 3 bases, with 15 bases between. CDR3 residues: CASSSRTRSDTEAFF. DNA for the CDR3: TGCGCCAGCAGCTCAAGGACAAGGAGTGACACTGAAGCTTTCTTT.

V usage is TRBV28 and J usage is TRBJ1-2; perhaps TRBD1 as D (6 bases). CDR1 is MDHEN, CDR2 SYDVKM, per germline. Trimming took 7 bases from V and 5 from J, leaving 11 bases between them. This CDR3 is built from 12 residues. Here the CDR3 reads CASNEGGYGYTF. The CDR3 DNA reads as TGTGCCAGCAACGAAGGGGGGTATGGCTACACCTTC.

The J gene is TRBJ1-1, the V gene TRBV19; D is ambiguous. The CDR3 is made up of 14 amino acids. Trimming cost V 5 bases and J 1 base, with 11 bases left between them. CDR1 is LNHDA, CDR2 SQIVND, per germline (reference sequence). The CDR3 spells CASSPDTANTEAFF. CDR3 nucleotides: TGTGCCAGTAGTCCCGACACCGCGAACACTGAAGCTTTCTTT.

V usage is TRBV4-1 and J usage is TRBJ1-5, with D perhaps TRBD1 (6 bases). This CDR3 region has 16 residues. Trimming removed 1 base at V and 6 bases at J, with 16 bases between. Germline CDR1 and CDR2: MGHRA and YSYEKL. CDR3 DNA: TGCGCCAGCAGCCAAGCGGGTAAGAAACAGGGTCAGCCCCAGCATTTT. This gives the protein CASSQAGKKQGQPQHF.

J is TRBJ1-1 and V is TRBV29-1, with D tentatively TRBD1 (5 bases). CDR1 is SQVTM, CDR2 ANQGSEA, per germline. The CDR3 length is 13 residues. The V gene lost 4 bases and the J gene lost 1 base, with 10 bases spanning the gap. The CDR3 is CSVVGTGNTEAFF. CDR3 sequence (DNA): TGCAGCGTTGTGGGGACGGGGAACACTGAAGCTTTCTTT. Supplemented by reference TRBV29-1 and TRBJ1-1, the full variable domain reads SAVISQKPSRDICQRGTSLTIQCQVDSQVTMMFWYRQQPGQSLTLIATANQGSEATYESGFVIDKFPISRPNLTFSTLTVSNMSPEDSSIYLCSVVGTGNTEAFFGQGTRLTVV.

The sample holds one count of this clone. The rearrangement links TRBV11-2 to TRBJ1-2; TRBD1 matches 7 bases. This CDR3 is built from 15 residues. Germline values: CDR1 SGHAT, CDR2 FQNNGV. The trim removed 4 bases at V and 3 bases at J, leaving 8 bases unmatched. CDR3: CASSSLTGVHYGYTF. CDR3 DNA sequence: TGTGCCAGCAGCTCACTTACAGGGGTACACTATGGCTACACCTTC.

This chain links TRBV27 with TRBJ2-7; the match to TRBD1 covers 8 bases. The V segment lost 0 bases and the J segment 5 bases; nucleotides outside the gene matches: 9. Germline V gene lookup returns CDR1 MNHEY and CDR2 SMNVEV (reference sequence). The CDR3 consists of 16 residues. Here the CDR3 DNA reads TGTGCCAGCAGTTTATCCTGGGCCAGGGGGCCCAACGAGCAGTACTTC. This encodes CASSLSWARGPNEQYF.

The J gene is TRBJ2-2, the V gene TRBV5-1; no firm D call. The CDR3 is 14 amino acids. V dropped 4 bases and J dropped 6 bases, with 13 bases sitting between them. Germline-derived CDR1 and CDR2 are SGHRS and YFSETQ. CDR3 sequence: CASSAHIQPGELFF. The CDR3 DNA follows: TGCGCCAGCAGCGCCCACATTCAGCCCGGGGAGCTGTTTTTT.

The chain employs TRBV30 and TRBJ1-4, with 9 bases matching TRBD1. The CDR3 is 14 residues long. V shed 2 bases, J shed 8 bases, and the junction held 6 bases outside the gene matches. Germline CDR1 is GTSNPN and CDR2 is SVGIG (reference sequence). CDR3 in amino acids: CAWSLGTGTEKLFF. CDR3 nucleotides: TGTGCCTGGAGTCTCGGGACAGGGACGGAAAAACTGTTTTTT.

The V gene is TRBV27, the J gene TRBJ2-2, with D perhaps being TRBD1 or TRBD2 (6 bases each). The ends were cut back, 2 bases at V and 3 bases at J, with 13 bases in the middle. Per the germline V gene, CDR1 is MNHEY and CDR2 is SMNVEV (reference sequence). The CDR3 spans 16 residues. As DNA, the CDR3 is TGTGCCAGCAGTTTAATGGCGGGACATTACACCGGGGAGCTGTTTTTT. It is translated as CASSLMAGHYTGELFF.

This rearrangement joins TRBV2 to TRBJ1-5; unclear D gene. This CDR3 comprises 19 residues. Looked up from germline, CDR1 is SNHLY and CDR2 is FYNNEI. The germline V and J ends were trimmed by 2 bases and 2 bases, with 22 bases remaining between them. The CDR3 DNA follows: TGTGCCAGCAGTGAAAATCCCCATTTTTCTCCGGCCGGCAATCAGCCCCAGCATTTT. Its protein product is CASSENPHFSPAGNQPQHF.

The chain uses TRBV11-2 and TRBJ2-7; 7 positions match TRBD1. Germline V gene sequence: CDR1 SGHAT, CDR2 FQNNGV. V lost 2 bases, J lost 7 bases, and 11 bases stayed unmatched. The CDR3 runs to 15 residues. The CDR3 DNA sequence: TGTGCCAGCAGCTTACCCGGGACAGCCCCTACTGAGCAGTACTTC. Protein sequence: CASSLPGTAPTEQYF.

The V and J genes are TRBV9 and TRBJ2-1; TRBD2 agrees at 13 bases. The length of the CDR3 is 22 residues. The J segment lost 1 base and the V segment lost 4 bases, leaving 20 bases of the junction unmatched. Germline CDR1 SGDLS, CDR2 YYNGEE. CDR3 sequence (DNA): TGTGCCAGCAGCTCACCAACGAAGGGCACTAGCGGGAGGGCCAATTCCTACAATGAGCAGTTCTTC. Translated, it gives CASSSPTKGTSGRANSYNEQFF. Full variable domain (remainder filled in from reference TRBV9 and TRBJ2-1): DSGVTQTPKHLITATGQRVTLRCSPRSGDLSVYWYQQSLDQGLQFLIQYYNGEERAKGNILERFSAQQFPDLHSELNLSSLELGDSALYFCASSSPTKGTSGRANSYNEQFFGPGTRLTVL.